This T cell receptor beta chain was obtained from a study of molecular identifiers for immune sequencing clone quantification. Trimming cost V 3 bases and J 2 bases, with 10 bases left between them. The length of the CDR3 is 14 residues. CDR1 is LNHDA and CDR2 is SQIVND in the germline V gene (reference sequence). Naive CD8 T cell sorting was performed on the CD8+CD4-CCR7+CD45RA+ phenotype. TCRdb analysed the PCR reads with MiXCR anew, one entry per CDR3 protein. The sample lists roughly 86,000 distinct CDR3 sequences; around 20% were seen once. This clonotype appeared many times. The chain uses TRBV19 and TRBJ1-2; D remains ambiguous. This sequence originates from a human donor in good health. Some libraries in this study had Jurkat cell RNA spiked in. Sequencing was done on a sample of naive CD8+ T cells from blood, with Jurkat cell RNA spiked in. Specified subset: FACS-sorted CD8+CD4-CCR7+CD45RA+ naive T cells. For the CDR3, the DNA is TGTGCCAGTAGTATGGTTGGACCCAACTATGGCTACACCTTC. This gives the protein CASSMVGPNYGYTF.